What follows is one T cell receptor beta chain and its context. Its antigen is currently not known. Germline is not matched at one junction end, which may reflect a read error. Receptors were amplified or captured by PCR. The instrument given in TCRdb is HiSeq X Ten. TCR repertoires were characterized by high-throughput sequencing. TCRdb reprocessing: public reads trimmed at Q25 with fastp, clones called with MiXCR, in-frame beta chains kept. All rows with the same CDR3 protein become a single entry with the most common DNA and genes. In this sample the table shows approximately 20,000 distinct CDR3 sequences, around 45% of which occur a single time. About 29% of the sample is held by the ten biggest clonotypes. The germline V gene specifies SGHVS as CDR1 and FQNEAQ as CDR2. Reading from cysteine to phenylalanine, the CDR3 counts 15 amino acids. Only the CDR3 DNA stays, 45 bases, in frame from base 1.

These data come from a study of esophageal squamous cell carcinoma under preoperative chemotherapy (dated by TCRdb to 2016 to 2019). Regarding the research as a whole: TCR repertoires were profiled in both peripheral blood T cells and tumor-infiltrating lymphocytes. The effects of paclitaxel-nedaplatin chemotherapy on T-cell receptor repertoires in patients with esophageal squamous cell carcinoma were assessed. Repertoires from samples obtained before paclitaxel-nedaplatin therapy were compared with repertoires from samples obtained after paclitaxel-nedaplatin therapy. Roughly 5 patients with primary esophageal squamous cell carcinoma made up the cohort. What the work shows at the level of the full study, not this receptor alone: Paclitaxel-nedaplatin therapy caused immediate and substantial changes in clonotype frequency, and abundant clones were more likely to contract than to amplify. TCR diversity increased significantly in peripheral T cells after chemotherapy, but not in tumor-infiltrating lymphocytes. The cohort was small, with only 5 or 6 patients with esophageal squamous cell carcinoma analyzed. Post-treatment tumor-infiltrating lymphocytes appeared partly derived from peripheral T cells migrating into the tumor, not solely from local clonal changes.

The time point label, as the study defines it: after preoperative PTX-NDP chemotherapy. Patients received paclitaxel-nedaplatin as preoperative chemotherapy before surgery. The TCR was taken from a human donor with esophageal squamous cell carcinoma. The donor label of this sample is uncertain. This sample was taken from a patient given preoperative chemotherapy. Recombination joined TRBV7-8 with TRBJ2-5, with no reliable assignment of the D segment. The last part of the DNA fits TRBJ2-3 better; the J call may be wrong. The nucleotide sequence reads TGTGCCAGCAGCTTAAGGATGAGTGGCAAGGATACCCAGTATTTT. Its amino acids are CASSLRMSGKDTQYF.